The rows below give T cell receptor beta chains drawn from one sample of a study of cytomegalovirus exposure and HLA in healthy donors. Profiled with immunoSEQ multiplex PCR; TCRdb holds only in-frame clones, not every one. The data hold under 200,000 clones, with more than 80% observed a single time. The sample taken for sequencing was PBMCs. The receptors stem from a woman younger than 30 in good health and CMV-seronegative. Each CDR3 is given with its conserved first and last residue. A D gene is named only where the DNA matches it firmly. Clone size is stated in some rows and not others, as once, few, many or a class when expanded.

abundance: .; j_gene: TRBJ1-2; v_gene: TRBV7-2; d_gene: TRBD1; CDR3aa: CASSFKRGQGASLGGYTF; CDR3nt: TGTGCCAGCAGCTTTAAAAGAGGACAGGGGGCTTCTCTGGGTGGCTACACCTTC
abundance: .; j_gene: TRBJ1-1; v_gene: TRBV11-2; d_gene: TRBD1; CDR3aa: CASSYWDSQNTEAFF; CDR3nt: TGTGCCAGCAGCTACTGGGACAGCCAGAACACTGAAGCTTTCTTT
abundance: few; j_gene: TRBJ1-2; v_gene: TRBV6-6; d_gene: .; CDR3aa: CASRGGVYGYTF; CDR3nt: TGTGCCAGCAGGGGGGGAGTCTATGGCTACACCTTC
abundance: .; j_gene: TRBJ2-5; v_gene: TRBV29-1; d_gene: TRBD1; CDR3aa: CSVEWWDRDLETQYF; CDR3nt: TGCAGCGTTGAGTGGTGGGACAGGGATTTGGAGACCCAGTACTTC
abundance: .; j_gene: TRBJ2-2; v_gene: TRBV4-1; d_gene: .; CDR3aa: CASSQTYRGAGSTGELFF; CDR3nt: TGCGCCAGCAGCCAGACATATCGGGGGGCGGGCAGCACCGGGGAGCTGTTTTTT
abundance: .; j_gene: TRBJ2-7; v_gene: TRBV11-2; d_gene: .; CDR3aa: CASRFTGSWHEQYF; CDR3nt: TGTGCCAGCAGGTTCACAGGGTCCTGGCACGAGCAGTACTTC
abundance: once; j_gene: TRBJ2-4; v_gene: TRBV27; d_gene: .; CDR3aa: CASSSTSNIQYF; CDR3nt: TGTGCCAGCAGTTCAACTTCAAACATTCAGTACTTC
abundance: .; j_gene: TRBJ2-3; v_gene: TRBV12-5; d_gene: .; CDR3aa: CASRRQAGVGTDTQYF; CDR3nt: TGTGCTAGTCGAAGACAGGCGGGGGTCGGCACAGATACGCAGTATTTT
abundance: .; j_gene: TRBJ1-1; v_gene: TRBV4-1; d_gene: .; CDR3aa: CASSQDPGPEEAFF; CDR3nt: TGCGCCAGCAGCCAAGATCCAGGGCCAGAGGAAGCTTTCTTT
abundance: few; j_gene: TRBJ2-1; v_gene: TRBV5-5; d_gene: TRBD2; CDR3aa: CASSWLAGGYNEQFF; CDR3nt: TGTGCCAGCAGCTGGCTAGCGGGGGGATACAATGAGCAGTTCTTC
abundance: .; j_gene: TRBJ1-4; v_gene: TRBV5-1; d_gene: .; CDR3aa: CASRQGITNEKLFF; CDR3nt: TGCGCCAGCAGACAGGGAATAACTAATGAAAAACTGTTTTTT
abundance: .; j_gene: TRBJ1-2; v_gene: TRBV10-3; d_gene: TRBD1; CDR3aa: CATTGVDYGYTF; CDR3nt: TGTGCCACGACAGGGGTCGACTATGGCTACACCTTC
abundance: few; j_gene: TRBJ1-5; v_gene: TRBV6-1; d_gene: TRBD1; CDR3aa: CASSLDRGGKQPQHF; CDR3nt: TGTGCCAGCAGTCTCGACAGGGGTGGGAAACAGCCCCAGCATTTT
abundance: .; j_gene: TRBJ2-2; v_gene: TRBV6-5; d_gene: .; CDR3aa: CAGLSNTGELFF; CDR3nt: TGTGCCGGCCTCTCGAACACCGGGGAGCTGTTTTTT
abundance: .; j_gene: TRBJ1-4; v_gene: TRBV28; d_gene: .; CDR3aa: CASRRGSNEKLFF; CDR3nt: TGTGCCAGCAGACGAGGGTCAAATGAAAAACTGTTTTTT
abundance: .; j_gene: TRBJ1-1; v_gene: TRBV11-2; d_gene: .; CDR3aa: CASSLEQDRYEAFF; CDR3nt: TGTGCCAGCAGCTTAGAGCAAGACAGGTATGAAGCTTTCTTT
abundance: once; j_gene: TRBJ2-5; v_gene: TRBV5-4; d_gene: TRBD1; CDR3aa: CASSFPGQGARVNQETQYF; CDR3nt: TGTGCCAGCAGCTTTCCGGGACAGGGGGCGCGAGTTAACCAAGAGACCCAGTACTTC
abundance: few; j_gene: TRBJ2-1; v_gene: TRBV2; d_gene: TRBD2; CDR3aa: CASHLAGGYNEQFF; CDR3nt: TGTGCCAGCCATTTAGCGGGAGGATACAATGAGCAGTTCTTC
abundance: .; j_gene: TRBJ2-1; v_gene: TRBV27; d_gene: TRBD1; CDR3aa: CASSPTGVASYNEQFF; CDR3nt: TGTGCCAGCAGCCCGACAGGGGTGGCCTCCTACAATGAGCAGTTCTTC
abundance: .; j_gene: TRBJ1-2; v_gene: TRBV4-1; d_gene: TRBD1; CDR3aa: CASSLMTGTLHGYTF; CDR3nt: TGCGCCAGCAGCCTTATGACAGGGACTCTTCATGGCTACACCTTC
abundance: .; j_gene: TRBJ1-2; v_gene: TRBV10-3; d_gene: TRBD1; CDR3aa: CAISEQGARVGWGYTF; CDR3nt: TGTGCCATCAGTGAACAGGGGGCTAGAGTTGGTTGGGGCTACACCTTC
abundance: .; j_gene: TRBJ2-1; v_gene: TRBV19; d_gene: TRBD2; CDR3aa: CASSITGTSALSSYNEQFF; CDR3nt: TGTGCCAGTAGTATCACCGGGACTAGCGCATTAAGCTCCTACAATGAGCAGTTCTTC